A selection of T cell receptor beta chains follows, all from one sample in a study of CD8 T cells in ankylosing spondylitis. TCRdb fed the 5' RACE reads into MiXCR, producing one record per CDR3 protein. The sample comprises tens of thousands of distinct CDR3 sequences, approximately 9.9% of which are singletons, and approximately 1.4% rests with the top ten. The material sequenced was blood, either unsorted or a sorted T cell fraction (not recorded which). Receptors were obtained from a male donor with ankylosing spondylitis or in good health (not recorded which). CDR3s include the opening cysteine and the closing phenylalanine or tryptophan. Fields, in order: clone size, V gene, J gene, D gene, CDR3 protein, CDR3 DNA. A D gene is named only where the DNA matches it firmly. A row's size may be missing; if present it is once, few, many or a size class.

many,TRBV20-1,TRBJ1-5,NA,CSARLGLSHQPQHF,TGCAGTGCTAGACTCGGCCTTTCTCATCAGCCCCAGCATTTT
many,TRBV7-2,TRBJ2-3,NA,CASSLRVLTDTQYF,TGTGCCAGCAGCTTGCGTGTACTCACAGATACGCAGTATTTT
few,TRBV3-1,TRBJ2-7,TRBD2,CASSPRGGRSYEQYF,TGTGCCAGCAGCCCCCGGGGAGGGCGCTCCTACGAGCAGTACTTC
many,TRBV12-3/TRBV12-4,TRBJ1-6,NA,CASSLRENSPLHF,TGTGCCAGCAGTCTCCGGGAGAATTCACCCCTCCACTTT
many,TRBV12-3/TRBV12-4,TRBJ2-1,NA,CASSPRRGGGNNEQFF,TGTGCCAGCAGTCCCAGGAGGGGGGGGGGGAACAATGAGCAGTTCTTC
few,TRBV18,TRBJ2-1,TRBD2,CASSPPVGGSGARNEQFF,TGTGCCAGCTCACCCCCAGTCGGTGGTAGCGGGGCTCGCAATGAGCAGTTCTTC
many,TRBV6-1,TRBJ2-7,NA,CASSEVAGTGFYEQYF,TGTGCCAGCAGTGAAGTCGCCGGGACGGGATTTTACGAGCAGTACTTC
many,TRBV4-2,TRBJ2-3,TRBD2,CASSRGGGVTDTQYF,TGTGCCAGCAGCAGGGGCGGGGGAGTCACAGATACGCAGTATTTT
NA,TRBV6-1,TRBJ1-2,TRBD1,CASSVDRGRRNYGYTF,TGTGCCAGCAGTGTGGACAGGGGGCGGAGGAACTATGGCTACACCTTC
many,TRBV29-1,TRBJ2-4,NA,CSVPDRFDGNIQYF,TGCAGCGTTCCAGACAGGTTCGACGGAAACATTCAGTACTTC
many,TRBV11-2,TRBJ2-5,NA,CASSSPHLSGGTQYF,TGTGCCAGCAGCTCTCCTCACTTGTCCGGGGGGACCCAGTACTTC
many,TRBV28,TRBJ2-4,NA,CASSLGFSRGAKNIQYF,TGTGCCAGCAGTTTAGGGTTCAGCCGAGGAGCCAAAAACATTCAGTACTTC
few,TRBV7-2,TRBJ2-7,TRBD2,CASSFFPGGSFEQYF,TGTGCCAGCAGCTTTTTCCCGGGGGGGTCCTTCGAGCAGTACTTC
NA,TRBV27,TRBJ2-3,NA,CASSFGSPDTQYF,TGTGCCAGCAGTTTCGGTAGCCCAGATACGCAGTATTTT
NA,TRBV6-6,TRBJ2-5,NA,CASSYGSQTQYF,TGTGCCAGCAGTTACGGCAGCCAGACCCAGTACTTC
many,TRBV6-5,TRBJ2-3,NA,CASSYSPLSGRITQYF,TGTGCCAGCAGTTACTCACCTTTGAGTGGGAGAATTACGCAGTATTTT
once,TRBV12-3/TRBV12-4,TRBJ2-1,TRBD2,CASSFPRLAGGDEQFF,TGTGCCAGCAGTTTTCCCCGCCTAGCGGGGGGGGATGAGCAGTTCTTC
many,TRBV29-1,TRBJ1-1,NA,CSVVRALSSWAMNTEAFF,TGCAGCGTTGTTAGGGCGTTGAGTTCATGGGCCATGAACACTGAAGCTTTCTTT
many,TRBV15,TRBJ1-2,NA,CATSRQGGYGYTF,TGTGCCACCAGCAGACAGGGAGGCTATGGCTACACCTTC
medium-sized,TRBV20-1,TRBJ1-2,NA,CSAREWGLHGYTF,TGCAGTGCAAGGGAATGGGGTTTGCATGGCTACACCTTC
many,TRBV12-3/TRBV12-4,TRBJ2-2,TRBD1,CASSVQGGNTGELFF,TGTGCCAGCAGTGTACAGGGGGGGAACACCGGGGAGCTGTTTTTT
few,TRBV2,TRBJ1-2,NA,CARPNAPAENYGYTF,TGTGCCAGGCCCAACGCGCCGGCGGAGAACTATGGCTACACCTTC
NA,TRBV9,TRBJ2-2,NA,CVSSVNSRNTGELFF,TGTGTCAGCAGCGTAAACAGCCGGAACACCGGGGAGCTGTTTTTT
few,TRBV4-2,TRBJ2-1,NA,CASSQGADSYNEQFF,TGTGCCAGCAGCCAAGGGGCTGACTCCTACAATGAGCAGTTCTTC
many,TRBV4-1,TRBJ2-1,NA,CASSQGDGTSYNEQFF,TGCGCCAGCAGCCAAGGGGACGGAACCTCCTACAATGAGCAGTTCTTC
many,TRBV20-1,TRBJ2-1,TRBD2,CSPREASGPLRDEQFF,TGCAGTCCCCGAGAGGCTAGCGGACCATTAAGGGATGAGCAGTTCTTC
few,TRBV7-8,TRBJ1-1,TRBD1,CASSLEDREAFF,TGTGCCAGCAGCTTAGAGGACAGGGAAGCTTTCTTT
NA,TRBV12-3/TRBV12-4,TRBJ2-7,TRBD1,CASSQGTGGIYEQYF,TGTGCCAGCAGTCAGGGGACAGGGGGGATCTACGAGCAGTACTTC
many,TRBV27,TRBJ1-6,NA,CASSLGRGGTSSPLHF,TGTGCCAGCAGTTTGGGCCGGGGGGGCACGAGTTCACCCCTCCACTTT
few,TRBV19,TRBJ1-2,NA,CASSPRQSRGGYTF,TGTGCCAGTAGTCCAAGACAGTCGAGGGGTGGCTACACCTTC
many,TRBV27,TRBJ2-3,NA,CASGRGPGGTQYF,TGTGCCAGCGGGCGGGGTCCGGGGGGCACGCAGTATTTT
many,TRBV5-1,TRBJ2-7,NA,CASRNTATYEQYF,TGCGCCAGCAGGAACACAGCAACCTACGAGCAGTACTTC
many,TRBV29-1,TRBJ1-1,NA,CSVEAGNTEAFF,TGCAGCGTTGAGGCGGGGAACACTGAAGCTTTCTTT
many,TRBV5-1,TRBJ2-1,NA,CASRGAVEQFF,TGCGCCAGCAGAGGGGCAGTTGAGCAGTTCTTC
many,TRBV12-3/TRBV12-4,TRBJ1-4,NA,CASSFSQGGEKLFF,TGTGCCAGCAGTTTTTCCCAGGGCGGGGAAAAACTGTTTTTT
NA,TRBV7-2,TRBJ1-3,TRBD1,CASSFTGASGNTIYF,TGTGCCAGCAGCTTTACAGGGGCGTCGGGAAACACCATATATTTT
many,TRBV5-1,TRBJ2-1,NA,CASSLDRLGSYNEQFF,TGCGCCAGCAGCTTGGATCGGCTCGGTTCCTACAATGAGCAGTTCTTC
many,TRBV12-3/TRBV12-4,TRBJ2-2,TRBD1,CASSWTGGSNTGELFF,TGTGCCAGCAGTTGGACAGGGGGATCGAACACCGGGGAGCTGTTTTTT
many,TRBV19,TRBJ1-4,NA,CASSISRVGEGQLFF,TGTGCCAGTAGTATAAGCCGGGTAGGGGAAGGACAACTGTTTTTT
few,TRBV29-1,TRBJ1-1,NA,CSVELVPEAFF,TGCAGCGTTGAGTTGGTTCCTGAAGCTTTCTTT
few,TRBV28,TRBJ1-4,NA,CASSSQSRTEKLFF,TGTGCCAGCAGTTCCCAGAGCCGAACGGAAAAACTGTTTTTT
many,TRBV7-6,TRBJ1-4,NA,CASSLLIGGRGNEKLFF,TGTGCCAGCAGCTTATTAATTGGAGGCAGGGGCAATGAAAAACTGTTTTTT
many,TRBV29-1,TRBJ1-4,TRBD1,CSVGETGSEKLFF,TGCAGCGTTGGAGAGACAGGGAGCGAAAAACTGTTTTTT
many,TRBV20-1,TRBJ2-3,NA,CSAKPLTRGSTDTQYF,TGCAGTGCCAAGCCGCTGACTAGAGGGAGCACAGATACGCAGTATTTT
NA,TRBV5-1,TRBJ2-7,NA,CASSLEAGFSEQYF,TGCGCCAGCAGCTTGGAGGCAGGGTTTTCGGAGCAGTACTTC
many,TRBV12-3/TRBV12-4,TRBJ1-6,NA,CASSLPGHLNSPLHF,TGTGCCAGCAGTTTACCGGGACATCTTAATTCACCCCTCCACTTT
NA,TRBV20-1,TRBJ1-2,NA,CSARGTGNYGYTF,TGCAGTGCTAGAGGAACAGGGAACTATGGCTACACCTTC
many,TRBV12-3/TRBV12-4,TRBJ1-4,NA,CASTRRDRDEKLFF,TGTGCCAGCACCCGACGGGACCGAGATGAAAAACTGTTTTTT
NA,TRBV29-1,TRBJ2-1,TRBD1,CSMGDRVNSQFF,TGCAGCATGGGGGACAGGGTAAACTCTCAGTTCTTC
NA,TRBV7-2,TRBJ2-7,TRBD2,CASSFGLAGVEQYF,TGTGCCAGCAGCTTTGGCCTAGCGGGGGTTGAGCAGTACTTC